This passage covers 26 T cell receptor beta chains from one sample sequenced in a study of blood T cells in healthy people across ages. A second about 7 to 12 cycle PCR used barcoded and J-beta primers. One entry per CDR3 protein results from TCRdb running MiXCR on the 5' RACE reads. Among 760,000 or so distinct CDR3 sequences listed, just under 25% were seen once. A further study also used this sample, focusing on T cells of mothers and their children.

Sequencing input: blood. The receptors come from a boy aged 5-17 years in good health.

This chain links TRBV19 with TRBJ1-2, with 8 bases that match TRBD1. Trimming removed 7 bases from V and 4 bases from J; junction bases left unmatched: 5. The CDR3 consists of 13 residues. Germline values: CDR1 LNHDA, CDR2 SQIVND (reference sequence). The DNA of the CDR3 is TGTGCCAGTAACCCGACAGGGGTCTATGGCTACACCTTC. Translation: CASNPTGVYGYTF.

This clonotype was counted only a few times. This chain connects TRBV3-1 to TRBJ2-2, with D tentatively TRBD1 or TRBD2 (6 bases each). This CDR3 region has 14 residues. V gave up 4 bases and J gave up 9 bases, with 15 bases separating them. Germline V gene data show CDR1 as LGHDT and CDR2 as YNNKEL (reference sequence). The CDR3: CASSPETGTRELFF. Written as DNA, the CDR3 is TGTGCCAGCAGCCCAGAAACAGGGACTCGGGAGCTGTTTTTT.

This clonotype occurred a few times. One end of the junction is discordant with germline, which a read error may explain. J is TRBJ2-6 and V is TRBV12-3 or TRBV12-4; 7 positions match TRBD2. This CDR3 is 19 amino acids long. As DNA, the CDR3 is TGTGCCAGCAGTCCCCGAAGTAGCGGGCTCGTCTCTGAGGCCAACGTCCTGACTTTC. Amino acids: CASSPRSSGLVSEANVLTF.

This clonotype was counted between two and nine times. The CDR3 is CATSSPKTGTGHNEQFF. CDR3 in DNA: TGTGCCACCTCGTCACCAAAAACCGGGACAGGGCACAATGAGCAGTTCTTC. V is TRBV11-1 and J is TRBJ2-7, with TRBD1 matching over 9 bases. The last part of the DNA fits TRBJ2-1 better; the J call may be wrong. The CDR3 is 17 amino acids. In germline, CDR1 is SGHAT, CDR2 FQDESV (reference sequence).

This clonotype has a handful of counts. The rearrangement links TRBV4-3 to TRBJ2-1; D perhaps matches TRBD2 (5 bases). Judging by the DNA end, TRBJ2-5 fits better; the J call may be wrong. The CDR3 has 15 amino acids. The V gene's germline CDR1 is LGHNA and CDR2 YSLEER. The CDR3 protein is CASSQGPGTKETQYF. For the CDR3, the DNA is TGCGCCAGCAGCCAAGGACCGGGAACCAAGGAGACCCAGTACTTC.

This chain connects TRBV6-1 to TRBJ1-1, with D tentatively TRBD1 (6 bases). Trimming removed 8 bases at V and 0 bases at J, with 10 bases between. Germline values: CDR1 MNHNS, CDR2 SASEGT. CDR3 length equals 13 residues. The CDR3, as DNA: TGTGCCAGCGGGGGGACATTGAACACTGAAGCTTTCTTT. Translated: CASGGTLNTEAFF.

This clonotype was seen a handful of times. The rearrangement uses TRBV5-1 and TRBJ2-3; 16 nucleotides line up with TRBD2. The germline V gene encodes CDR1 SGHRS and CDR2 YFSETQ. Trimming at V came to 2 bases and at J to 4 bases, leaving 1 base not matched to a gene. The length of the CDR3 is 16 residues. Here the CDR3 reads CASSLGTSGGADTQYF. DNA of the CDR3: TGCGCCAGCAGCTTAGGGACTAGCGGGGGGGCAGATACGCAGTATTTT. The entire variable domain, with the rest obtained from reference TRBV5-1 and TRBJ2-3, is as follows: KAGVTQTPRYLIKTRGQQVTLSCSPISGHRSVSWYQQTPGQGLQFLFEYFSETQRNKGNFPGRFSGRQFSNSRSEMNVSTLELGDSALYLCASSLGTSGGADTQYFGPGTRLTVL.

This clonotype was seen a handful of times. The chain combines TRBV25-1 with TRBJ2-2, with a tentative D call TRBD2 (5 bases). V shed 6 bases and J shed 14 bases, with 16 bases lying between them. This CDR3 has 12 residues. The germline V gene encodes CDR1 MGHDK and CDR2 SYGVNS. CDR3 sequence (DNA): TGTGCCAGCAGCCTCCCGGGGAAGGAACTGTTTTTT. Translation gives CASSLPGKELFF.

This clonotype was counted only a few times. The chain uses TRBV5-1 and TRBJ2-2, with 7 positions matching TRBD2. Trimming took 2 bases from V and 6 from J; bases not matched to a gene: 7. Germline values: CDR1 SGHRS, CDR2 YFSETQ. CDR3 size: 15 residues. CDR3 sequence reads: CASSLAGRPPGELFF. CDR3 DNA: TGCGCCAGCAGCTTAGCGGGGCGTCCCCCCGGGGAGCTGTTTTTT.

This clonotype was seen only a few times. V is TRBV20-1 and J is TRBJ1-4; D gene unclear. The V gene lost 1 base and the J gene lost 10 bases, with 13 bases spanning the gap. CDR1 DFQATT and CDR2 SNEGSKA come from the germline V gene (reference sequence). The length of the CDR3 is 13 residues. The CDR3 spells CSARGTLSGKLFF. The DNA of the CDR3 is TGCAGTGCTAGAGGAACCTTGAGTGGAAAACTGTTTTTT.

V and J are TRBV7-9 and TRBJ2-3; D is unclear. Germline V gene data show CDR1 as SEHNR and CDR2 as FQNEAQ (reference sequence). The CDR3 is 16 amino acids. V lost 6 bases and J lost 1, with 17 bases in between. The CDR3 DNA follows: TGTGCCAGCAGGTCCCTTTCGAAGAGTGGCACAGATACGCAGTATTTT. This encodes CASRSLSKSGTDTQYF.

The V gene is TRBV9, the J gene TRBJ2-3; 7 bases align to TRBD2. The trim removed 0 bases at V and 4 bases at J, leaving 5 bases unmatched. This CDR3 spans 15 amino acids. The germline V gene encodes CDR1 SGDLS and CDR2 YYNGEE. The DNA of the CDR3 is TGTGCCAGCAGCGTAGGGGCGGGAGACGCAGATACGCAGTATTTT. Residues: CASSVGAGDADTQYF.

This clonotype turned up a few times. V and J are TRBV27 and TRBJ2-1, with D perhaps matching TRBD2 (6 bases). The CDR3 sequence is 14 residues long. Trimming stripped 6 bases from V and 4 bases from J, with 13 bases between. Looked up from germline, CDR1 is MNHEY and CDR2 is SMNVEV (reference sequence). CDR3 DNA sequence: TGTGCCAGCAGCAAATCGGGACTTTACAATGAGCAGTTCTTC. It translates to CASSKSGLYNEQFF.

This clonotype was counted between two and nine times. This sequence joins TRBV6-5 and TRBJ1-3; D gene ambiguous. Germline V gene sequence: CDR1 MNHEY, CDR2 SVGAGI. The CDR3 has 14 residues. Trimming stripped 2 bases from V and 4 bases from J, with 9 bases between. CDR3 DNA sequence: TGTGCCAGCAGTTACACCGGGAAAGGAAACACCATATATTTT. Its protein product is CASSYTGKGNTIYF.

The chain employs TRBV5-1 and TRBJ2-7; possibly TRBD1 for D (6 bases). Between the trimmed V and J ends, which lost 5 bases and 5 bases, there was a span of 17 bases. Germline lookup yields CDR1 SGHRS and CDR2 YFSETQ. CDR3 length: 14 residues. The DNA of the CDR3 is TGCGCCAGCAGAGGACAGCCTTCTTTCGACGAGCAGTACTTC. It yields the protein CASRGQPSFDEQYF.

The J gene is TRBJ2-5, the V gene TRBV5-1; 8 bases map to TRBD1. The J call may be incorrect, as the DNA end agrees better with TRBJ2-1. The germline CDR1 and CDR2 sequences are SGHRS and YFSETQ. The CDR3 sequence is 15 residues long. CDR3: CASSLYPGGVREQFF. CDR3 DNA: TGCGCCAGCAGCTTGTACCCAGGGGGCGTAAGGGAGCAGTTCTTC.

Turning to this clonotype: At one end the junction does not follow the germline gene, possibly because of a read error. The chain uses TRBV10-3 and TRBJ1-2, with TRBD1 as a possible D gene (6 bases). The CDR3 length is 14 residues. CDR1 is ENHRY and CDR2 is SYGVKD in the germline V gene. The CDR3 protein is CAISDQGKNYDYTF. CDR3 nucleotides: TGTGCCATCAGTGATCAGGGGAAGAACTATGACTACACCTTC.

The CDR3 DNA sequence: TGTGCCAGCAGCTCATCCCCCGGGACAGGGTCCCAGCCCCAGCATTTT. Translating it yields CASSSSPGTGSQPQHF. The rearrangement uses TRBV7-9 and TRBJ1-5, with TRBD1 matching 9 bases. V trimming: 4 bases; J trimming: 7 bases; junction bases outside the gene matches: 11. Germline loops: CDR1 SEHNR, CDR2 FQNEAQ (reference sequence). This CDR3 has 16 residues.

This clonotype was detected once. The chain employs TRBV7-9 and TRBJ2-5; a possible D gene is TRBD1 (5 bases). CDR1 and CDR2 from the germline V gene are SEHNR and FQNEAQ (reference sequence). This CDR3 spans 16 amino acids. V shed 7 bases and J shed 1 base, with 19 bases lying between them. CDR3 nucleotides: TGTGCCAGCAAAAACGGACAAGACAGAACCCAAGAGACCCAGTACTTC. Amino acid sequence: CASKNGQDRTQETQYF.

This clonotype was detected a few times. V gene TRBV29-1 combines with J gene TRBJ2-5; D perhaps matches TRBD1 (7 bases). The CDR3 has 14 amino acids. With 7 bases removed from V and 2 bases from J, the gap between germline ends came to 17 bases. Germline V lookup: CDR1 SQVTM, CDR2 ANQGSEA. This chain's CDR3 is CSAEPRDRQETQYF. In DNA, the CDR3 is TGCAGCGCCGAGCCGCGGGACAGACAAGAGACCCAGTACTTC.

This clonotype has just a few counts. Likely a read error: the CDR3 ends without its conserved phenylalanine or tryptophan. This chain connects TRBV7-2 to TRBJ2-3; 7 bases fit TRBD1. J was trimmed by 0 bases and V by 2 bases; bases with no gene match: 5. CDR1 SGHTA and CDR2 FQGNSA come from the germline V gene. The CDR3 sequence is 16 residues long. The CDR3 nucleotides are TGTGCCAGCAGCTTACTCAGCAGGGGGAGCACAGATACGCAGTATCTT. It specifies CASSLLSRGSTDTQYL.

This clonotype was detected a few times. The chain uses TRBV3-1 and TRBJ1-4; 7 bases are shared with TRBD1. V lost 4 bases, J lost 8 bases, and 10 bases stayed unmatched. The CDR3 length is 15 residues. CDR1 LGHDT and CDR2 YNNKEL come from the germline V gene (reference sequence). CDR3: CASSRPGTANEKLFF. DNA for the CDR3: TGTGCCAGCAGCCGCCCGGGGACAGCAAACGAAAAACTGTTTTTT.

This chain uses TRBV7-3 with TRBJ2-7; the match to TRBD1 covers 10 bases. The CDR3 runs 13 residues. V dropped 5 bases and J dropped 6; count of bases not matched to a gene: 4. Germline V gene lookup returns CDR1 SGHTA and CDR2 FQGTGA. CDR3 sequence reads: CASSQTGGVEQYF. The CDR3 DNA reads as TGTGCCAGCAGCCAGACAGGGGGCGTCGAGCAGTACTTC. Together with reference TRBV7-3 and TRBJ2-7, the CDR3 gives the full variable domain: GAGVSQTPSNKVTEKGKYVELRCDPISGHTALYWYRQSLGQGPEFLIYFQGTGAADDSGLPNDRFFAVRPEGSVSTLKIQRTERGDSAVYLCASSQTGGVEQYFGPGTRLTVT.

The table lists this clonotype with a few counts. The V gene is TRBV5-1, the J gene TRBJ1-1; D not certain. Germline assignment: CDR1 SGHRS and CDR2 YFSETQ. V lost 6 bases and J 4 bases, leaving 13 bases between the germline ends. The CDR3 runs 13 residues. The CDR3 is CASTADWATEAFF. Written as DNA, the CDR3 is TGCGCCAGCACAGCCGATTGGGCCACTGAAGCTTTCTTT.

This clonotype was counted a single time. The chain combines TRBV14 with TRBJ2-7; 11 positions agree with TRBD2. Germline values: CDR1 SGHDN, CDR2 FVKESK. Losses at the gene ends were 1 base for V and 13 bases for J; bases not matched to a gene: 6. This CDR3 is built from 13 residues. The CDR3 nucleotides are TGTGCCAGCAGCCAAGCTAGCGGGAGGATTTTATACTTC. Protein product: CASSQASGRILYF.

The chain carries TRBV4-1 and TRBJ1-6, with 7 bases fitting TRBD1. From germline, CDR1 is MGHRA and CDR2 YSYEKL. V lost 1 base, J lost 6 bases, and 3 bases stayed unmatched. The CDR3 runs to 15 residues. CDR3 nucleotides: TGCGCCAGCAGCCAAGGACAGGGCCCTAATTCACCCCTCCACTTT. Translated: CASSQGQGPNSPLHF.